This is a list of T cell receptor beta chains from one sample in a study of blood T cells in healthy people across ages. TCRdb re-called the 5' RACE reads through MiXCR, storing one row per CDR3 protein. The sample contains 1.4 million or so distinct CDR3 sequences, approximately 43% of which appear only once. The specimen was blood. The receptor set was obtained from a woman between 18 and 29 years old in good health. CDR3s include the opening cysteine and the closing phenylalanine or tryptophan. D genes are given only for firm matches.

TRBJ2-5 | TRBV29-1 | . | CSVARQGETQYF
. | TRBV7-6 | TRBD2 | CASSLQGLAGAGTQYF
TRBJ1-2 | TRBV7-9 | . | CASSLVTGNYGYTF
TRBJ2-3 | TRBV5-6 | . | CASSLIFASFGKPNADTQYF
TRBJ2-1 | TRBV3-1 | . | CASSQVADSSYNEQFF
TRBJ2-7 | TRBV7-9 | . | CVSSPRSGEFYEQYF
TRBJ2-3 | TRBV20-1 | TRBD1 | CSAKPGQGQDTQYF
TRBJ1-6 | TRBV5-1 | . | CASSLEAGPPLHF
TRBJ2-7 | TRBV29-1 | . | CSVGGTRTYEQYF
TRBJ2-3 | TRBV7-2 | . | CASSPSRVSDTQYF
TRBJ2-4 | TRBV12-3/TRBV12-4 | TRBD1 | CASSISGGASKNIQYF
TRBJ2-3 | TRBV20-1 | TRBD2 | CSAPLAGAGSTDTQYF
TRBJ2-7 | TRBV7-8 | . | CASSLKRDLTYEQYF
TRBJ2-3 | TRBV10-3 | . | CAISRENTDTQYF
TRBJ2-1 | TRBV4-3 | TRBD2 | CASSQDSLAGYNEQFF
TRBJ2-1 | TRBV20-1 | . | CSKQGASPRYNEQFF
TRBJ1-2 | TRBV7-9 | . | CASSLPRTANYGYTF
TRBJ1-1 | TRBV4-1 | . | CASSQSHLKKGSTEAFF
TRBJ2-3 | TRBV7-9 | . | CASSLRSSRTDTQYF
TRBJ2-3 | TRBV27 | TRBD2 | CASSLLRTSGPSDTQYF
TRBJ1-4 | TRBV7-6 | . | CASSTTGNEKLFF
TRBJ1-1 | TRBV4-3 | TRBD1 | CASSRSSQGGTGGYPEAFF
TRBJ2-3 | TRBV12-3/TRBV12-4 | . | CASSQNKNTQYF
TRBJ2-6 | TRBV5-1 | TRBD1 | CASSYARTGSSGANVLTF
TRBJ1-1 | TRBV18 | . | CASSPPNRPEAFF
TRBJ1-5 | TRBV12-3/TRBV12-4 | . | CASSYPQGNQPQHF
TRBJ2-7 | TRBV14 | TRBD1 | CARSQEDRFFYEQYF
TRBJ2-3 | TRBV20-1 | . | CSARGRNTQYF
TRBJ2-3 | TRBV30 | . | CAWGYGTGTDTQYF
TRBJ1-1 | TRBV4-3 | . | CASSQGTDMNTEAFF
TRBJ1-2 | TRBV2 | TRBD1 | CASNFFGGLTGGYGYTF
TRBJ1-1 | TRBV29-1 | . | CSVGGEPLNTEAFF
TRBJ2-7 | TRBV7-2 | . | CASSLVRADYEQYF
TRBJ1-4 | TRBV7-9 | TRBD1 | CASSPQGANEKLFF
TRBJ1-2 | TRBV2 | . | CASSGRGLGYYGYTF
TRBJ2-1 | TRBV4-2 | TRBD1 | CASSQGDRKYTEQFF
TRBJ2-7 | TRBV6-1 | . | CASAMGTYEQYF
TRBJ2-7 | TRBV30 | . | CAWSVGWRYEQYF
TRBJ1-4 | TRBV13 | TRBD1 | CASSLGSQGELFF
TRBJ2-7 | TRBV20-1 | TRBD2 | CSANPGTSGIYEQYF
TRBJ2-5 | TRBV5-1 | . | CASSFSWAGPQETQYF
TRBJ2-2 | TRBV5-1 | . | CASSTDGGTGELFF
TRBJ2-1 | TRBV6-1 | TRBD1 | CASSHRDSGYNEQFF
TRBJ2-7 | TRBV5-1 | . | CASSWSWRYEQYF
TRBJ2-3 | TRBV5-1 | TRBD2 | CASSVSGSGTDTQYF